Listed below are T cell receptor beta chains from one sample, sequenced in a study of T-cell reconstitution after alpha-beta-depleted transplantation in children. Each CDR3 protein gets one entry after TCRdb re-called the PCR reads with MiXCR. The table includes 300,000 to 400,000 distinct CDR3 sequences, about an eighth detected once. The sample was PBMCs, taken from the stem cell graft. All receptors come from a human donor who donated a stem cell graft to a child with Fanconi anemia. Both conserved end residues are part of each CDR3. The order of the fields is J gene, clone size, D gene, V gene, CDR3 DNA, CDR3 protein. D genes are given only for firm matches. Clone size is not always given. Where it is, it says once, few, many or a class for expanded clones.

J: TRBJ2-7
size: few
D: NA
V: TRBV28
DNA: TGTGCCAGCAGTCCCCCGGGTTTCCTTGAGTTGGGGTTC
CDR3: CASSPPGFLELGF

J: TRBJ2-7
size: NA
D: NA
V: TRBV5-1
DNA: TGCGCCAGCCAAGGAGTCTACGAGCAGTACTTC
CDR3: CASQGVYEQYF

J: TRBJ2-3
size: many
D: NA
V: TRBV29-1
DNA: TGCAGCGTCCCCGGGACACCCACAGATACGCAGTATTTT
CDR3: CSVPGTPTDTQYF

J: TRBJ1-1
size: many
D: NA
V: TRBV27
DNA: TGTGCCAGCAGTTACCACGGGGGGATCACTGAAGCTTTCTTT
CDR3: CASSYHGGITEAFF

J: TRBJ2-1
size: many
D: NA
V: TRBV28
DNA: TGTGCCAGCAGCTCTATCAGGGGGGGGGCCTACAATGAGCAGTTCTTC
CDR3: CASSSIRGGAYNEQFF

J: TRBJ2-7
size: few
D: NA
V: TRBV30
DNA: TGTGCCTGGAGTCCCGGGACGGCTCCCGAGCAGTACTTC
CDR3: CAWSPGTAPEQYF

J: TRBJ1-6
size: few
D: NA
V: TRBV6-1
DNA: TGTGCCAGCAGGGAACGGCTTAATTCACCCCTCCACTTT
CDR3: CASRERLNSPLHF

J: TRBJ2-2
size: NA
D: NA
V: TRBV2
DNA: TGTGCCAGCCTGGGGAGGCTCGCGAACACCGGGGAGCTGTTTTTT
CDR3: CASLGRLANTGELFF

J: TRBJ2-7
size: NA
D: NA
V: TRBV6-6
DNA: TGTGCCAGCAGTTACCCCAGGAACGAGCAGTACTTC
CDR3: CASSYPRNEQYF

J: TRBJ2-2
size: few
D: TRBD2
V: TRBV11-2
DNA: TGTGCCAGCAGCCCCCTAGCGGCACTGAACACCGGGGAGCTGTTTTTT
CDR3: CASSPLAALNTGELFF

J: TRBJ2-1
size: many
D: NA
V: TRBV20-1
DNA: TGCAGTGCTAGCGACCATGAGCAGTTCTTC
CDR3: CSASDHEQFF

J: TRBJ1-2
size: NA
D: NA
V: TRBV5-4
DNA: TGTGCCAGCAGCTCGGGAGTAAAAGGAAGCTACACCTTC
CDR3: CASSSGVKGSYTF

J: TRBJ1-4
size: few
D: TRBD1
V: TRBV5-1
DNA: TGCGCCAGCAGCAGGGGACAGGGGAAAAATGAAAAACTGTTTTTT
CDR3: CASSRGQGKNEKLFF

J: TRBJ1-2
size: few
D: NA
V: TRBV20-1
DNA: TGCAGTGCTACCCTAGACGGGGCCTATGGCTACACCTTC
CDR3: CSATLDGAYGYTF

J: TRBJ1-2
size: few
D: NA
V: TRBV29-1
DNA: TGCAGCGTTGGGGAGGAGTTAAACTATGGCTACACCTTC
CDR3: CSVGEELNYGYTF

J: TRBJ2-3
size: many
D: TRBD1
V: TRBV5-1
DNA: TGCGCCAGCAGCTTCGGACAGGGTCCAGATACGCAGTATTTT
CDR3: CASSFGQGPDTQYF

J: TRBJ2-2
size: few
D: TRBD1
V: TRBV2
DNA: TGTGCCAGCACGAGACAGGGGGCTCTCACCGGGGAGCTGTTTTTT
CDR3: CASTRQGALTGELFF

J: TRBJ1-1
size: NA
D: TRBD1
V: TRBV10-2
DNA: TGCGCCAGCAGTGAGACAGGGGGGGTAGCCACTGAAGCTTTCTTT
CDR3: CASSETGGVATEAFF

J: TRBJ1-2
size: NA
D: TRBD1
V: TRBV12-3/TRBV12-4
DNA: TGTGCCAGCAGTCTAAGACAGGGACAGTGGGGCTACACCTTC
CDR3: CASSLRQGQWGYTF

J: TRBJ1-2
size: few
D: NA
V: TRBV25-1
DNA: TGTGCCAGCCAGGGACCTAACTATGGCTACACCTTC
CDR3: CASQGPNYGYTF

J: TRBJ2-1
size: many
D: TRBD2
V: TRBV5-4
DNA: TGTGCCAGCAGCTCTCCGGGACTAGCTCAGTTCAATGAGCAGTTCTTC
CDR3: CASSSPGLAQFNEQFF

J: TRBJ1-2
size: NA
D: TRBD1
V: TRBV7-6
DNA: TGTGCCAGCATCGTCGAAGACAGGGATGTTGGCTACACCTTC
CDR3: CASIVEDRDVGYTF

J: TRBJ2-5
size: few
D: NA
V: TRBV12-3/TRBV12-4
DNA: TGTGCCAGCAGTCCACCCAAAGGGGCGGGAAAGACCCAGTACTTC
CDR3: CASSPPKGAGKTQYF

J: TRBJ2-1
size: few
D: TRBD1
V: TRBV5-6
DNA: TGTGCCAGCAGCGCCCGACAGGGAACGGTGCAGTTCTTC
CDR3: CASSARQGTVQFF

J: TRBJ2-5
size: many
D: NA
V: TRBV6-1
DNA: TGTGCCAGCAACCAACAGGGGGAGGGTGAGACCCAGTACTTC
CDR3: CASNQQGEGETQYF

J: TRBJ1-6
size: few
D: NA
V: TRBV4-2
DNA: TGTGCCAGCAGCCAATGGGGCCTGAATTCACCCCTCCACTTT
CDR3: CASSQWGLNSPLHF

J: TRBJ2-3
size: many
D: TRBD2
V: TRBV20-1
DNA: TGCAGTGCTAGAGATTTTGACGGGGGGATGACAGATACGCAGTATTTT
CDR3: CSARDFDGGMTDTQYF

J: TRBJ1-3
size: many
D: NA
V: TRBV12-3/TRBV12-4
DNA: TGTGCCAGCAGTCGCACAGGTCCGGGAAACACCATATATTTT
CDR3: CASSRTGPGNTIYF

J: TRBJ2-7
size: many
D: TRBD1
V: TRBV12-3/TRBV12-4
DNA: TGTGCCAGCAGCACAGGGGGAACCTACGAGCAGTACTTC
CDR3: CASSTGGTYEQYF

J: TRBJ1-5
size: few
D: NA
V: TRBV12-3/TRBV12-4
DNA: TGTGCCAGCAGCGCGACAAGAACTGGCAATCAGCCCCAGCATTTT
CDR3: CASSATRTGNQPQHF

J: TRBJ1-1
size: NA
D: NA
V: TRBV29-1
DNA: TGCAGCGTTGATATCGGATACACTGAAGCTTTCTTT
CDR3: CSVDIGYTEAFF

J: TRBJ1-6
size: many
D: NA
V: TRBV5-1
DNA: TGCGCCAGCAGCTTGTCTGTGGCGCTCGTGGATTCACCCCTCCACTTT
CDR3: CASSLSVALVDSPLHF

J: TRBJ2-1
size: few
D: NA
V: TRBV6-1
DNA: TGTGCCAGCAGTGAAATACAGGGTTGGGAGCAGTTCTTC
CDR3: CASSEIQGWEQFF

J: TRBJ2-1
size: NA
D: NA
V: TRBV7-9
DNA: TGTGCCAGCAGCTTACGGGGGCAGACTCACAATGAGCAGTTCTTC
CDR3: CASSLRGQTHNEQFF

J: TRBJ1-2
size: few
D: NA
V: TRBV4-2
DNA: TGTGCCAGCAGCCAAGAGTTGGAAAAGGAGTATGGCTACACCTTC
CDR3: CASSQELEKEYGYTF

J: TRBJ1-6
size: NA
D: NA
V: TRBV5-5
DNA: TGTGCCAGCAGCCCGGGACTGTCCAGCTCCTATAATTCACCCCTCCACTTT
CDR3: CASSPGLSSSYNSPLHF

J: TRBJ2-7
size: NA
D: TRBD1
V: TRBV20-1
DNA: TGCAGTGCTAGCGACAGGGGATACGAGCAGTACTTC
CDR3: CSASDRGYEQYF

J: TRBJ2-1
size: NA
D: NA
V: TRBV12-3/TRBV12-4
DNA: TGTGCCAGCAGCCCCGAAGGGTACGAGGAGTTCTTC
CDR3: CASSPEGYEEFF

J: TRBJ1-5
size: few
D: NA
V: TRBV3-1
DNA: TGTGCCAGCAGTTACGGCCTGAGCTTAGAGCAGCCCCAGCATTTT
CDR3: CASSYGLSLEQPQHF

J: TRBJ2-5
size: few
D: NA
V: TRBV7-9
DNA: TGTGCCAGCAGCTTTACTGGAGGGGAGACCCAGTACTTC
CDR3: CASSFTGGETQYF

J: TRBJ1-2
size: few
D: NA
V: TRBV20-1
DNA: TGCAGTGCTGGGACTACAGGGACCTATGGCTACACCTTC
CDR3: CSAGTTGTYGYTF

J: TRBJ2-7
size: few
D: NA
V: TRBV7-9
DNA: TGTGCCAGCAGCTTAGTCCGAAGCTCCTACGAGCAGTACTTC
CDR3: CASSLVRSSYEQYF

J: TRBJ2-1
size: NA
D: NA
V: TRBV28
DNA: TGTGCCAGCAGTACCCACCCCGGGGGATGGCAGTTCTTC
CDR3: CASSTHPGGWQFF

J: TRBJ2-5
size: NA
D: TRBD2
V: TRBV4-2
DNA: TGTGCCAGCAGCCCCTTGACTAGCGGGGCTTCCCAAGAGACCCAGTACTTC
CDR3: CASSPLTSGASQETQYF

J: TRBJ2-2
size: many
D: NA
V: TRBV4-1
DNA: TGCGCCAGCAGCCAGGTCGTTTACACCGGGGAGCTGTTTTTT
CDR3: CASSQVVYTGELFF

J: TRBJ1-1
size: few
D: TRBD1
V: TRBV2
DNA: TGTGCCAGCACCCAGGACAGGGACACTGAAGCTTTCTTT
CDR3: CASTQDRDTEAFF

J: TRBJ2-3
size: many
D: TRBD2
V: TRBV11-2
DNA: TGTGCCAGCAGCTCGGACTGGGGGGACCGGGGGGATTTT
CDR3: CASSSDWGDRGDF

J: TRBJ2-3
size: NA
D: NA
V: TRBV11-2
DNA: TGTGCCAGCAGCCCATCTGGAGTAGCAGGAGATACGCAGTATTTT
CDR3: CASSPSGVAGDTQYF

J: TRBJ2-3
size: many
D: TRBD1
V: TRBV7-2
DNA: TGTGCCAGCAGCTTACGAGGGGGCCCCGATACGCAGTATTTT
CDR3: CASSLRGGPDTQYF

J: TRBJ2-1
size: few
D: TRBD1
V: TRBV5-1
DNA: TGCGCCAGCAGCTTGGCCCAGGGGGTTGAGCAGTTCTTC
CDR3: CASSLAQGVEQFF

J: TRBJ1-1
size: few
D: TRBD1
V: TRBV7-2
DNA: TGTGCCAGCACTCGGGACAGCACGCCGCAAGCTTTCTTT
CDR3: CASTRDSTPQAFF

J: TRBJ1-1
size: few
D: NA
V: TRBV5-1
DNA: TGCGCCAGCAGCTTGGCCCTAACAGGGACGAACACTGAAGCTTTCTTT
CDR3: CASSLALTGTNTEAFF

J: TRBJ1-1
size: NA
D: NA
V: TRBV4-3
DNA: TGCGCCAGCAGCCAAGATGTTCAGGACAGAGATTATGAAGCTTTCTTT
CDR3: CASSQDVQDRDYEAFF